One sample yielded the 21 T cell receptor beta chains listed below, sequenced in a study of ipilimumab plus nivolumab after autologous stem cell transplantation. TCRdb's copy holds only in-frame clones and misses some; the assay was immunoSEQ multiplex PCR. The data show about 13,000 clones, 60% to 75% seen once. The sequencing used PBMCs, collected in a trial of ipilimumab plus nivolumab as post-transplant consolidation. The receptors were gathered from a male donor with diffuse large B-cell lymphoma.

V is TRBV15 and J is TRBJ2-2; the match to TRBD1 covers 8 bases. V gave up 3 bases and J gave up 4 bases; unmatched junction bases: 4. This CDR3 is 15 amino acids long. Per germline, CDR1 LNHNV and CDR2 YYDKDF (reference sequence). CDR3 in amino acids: CATSRDRVATGELFF. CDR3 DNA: TGTGCCACCAGCAGGGACAGGGTAGCCACCGGGGAGCTGTTTTTT.

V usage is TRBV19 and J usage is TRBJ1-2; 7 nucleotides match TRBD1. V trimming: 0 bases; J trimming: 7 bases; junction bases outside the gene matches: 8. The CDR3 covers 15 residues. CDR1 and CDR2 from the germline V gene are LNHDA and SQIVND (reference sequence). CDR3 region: CASSIDQQGHGGYTF. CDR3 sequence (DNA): TGTGCCAGTAGTATAGATCAACAGGGGCACGGTGGCTACACCTTC.

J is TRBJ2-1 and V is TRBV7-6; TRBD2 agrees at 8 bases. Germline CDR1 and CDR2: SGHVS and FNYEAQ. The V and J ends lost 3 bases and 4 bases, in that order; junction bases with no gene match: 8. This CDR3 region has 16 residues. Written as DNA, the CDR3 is TGTGCCAGCAGCTTGGGGATAGCGGGAACATACAATGAGCAGTTCTTC. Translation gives CASSLGIAGTYNEQFF.

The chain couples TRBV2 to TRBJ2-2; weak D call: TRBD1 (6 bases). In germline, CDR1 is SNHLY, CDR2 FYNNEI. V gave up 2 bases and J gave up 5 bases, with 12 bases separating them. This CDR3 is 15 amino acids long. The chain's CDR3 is CASSESRTVTGELFF. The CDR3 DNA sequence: TGTGCCAGCAGTGAATCGAGGACAGTAACCGGGGAGCTGTTTTTT.

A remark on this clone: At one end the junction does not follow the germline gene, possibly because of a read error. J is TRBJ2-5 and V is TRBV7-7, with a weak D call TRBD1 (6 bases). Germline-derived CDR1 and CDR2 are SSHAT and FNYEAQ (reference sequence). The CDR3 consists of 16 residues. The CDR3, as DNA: TGTGCTAGCAGCTACGTAACGACAGGCACCCTTGAGACCCAGTACTTC. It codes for CASSYVTTGTLETQYF.

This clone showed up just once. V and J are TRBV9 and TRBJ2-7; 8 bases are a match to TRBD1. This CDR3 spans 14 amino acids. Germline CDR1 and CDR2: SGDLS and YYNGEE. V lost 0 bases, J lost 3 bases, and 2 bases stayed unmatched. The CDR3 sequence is CASSVGQGIYEQYF. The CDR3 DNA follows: TGTGCCAGCAGCGTAGGACAGGGGATCTACGAGCAGTACTTC. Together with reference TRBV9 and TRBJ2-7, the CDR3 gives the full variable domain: DSGVTQTPKHLITATGQRVTLRCSPRSGDLSVYWYQQSLDQGLQFLIQYYNGEERAKGNILERFSAQQFPDLHSELNLSSLELGDSALYFCASSVGQGIYEQYFGPGTRLTVT.

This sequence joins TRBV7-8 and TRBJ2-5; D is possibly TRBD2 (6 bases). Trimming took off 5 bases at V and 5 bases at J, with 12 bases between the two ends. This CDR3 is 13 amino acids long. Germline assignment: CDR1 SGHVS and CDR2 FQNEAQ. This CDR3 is CASSTGVRETQYF. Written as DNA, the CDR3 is TGTGCCAGCAGCACGGGAGTCAGGGAGACCCAGTACTTC.

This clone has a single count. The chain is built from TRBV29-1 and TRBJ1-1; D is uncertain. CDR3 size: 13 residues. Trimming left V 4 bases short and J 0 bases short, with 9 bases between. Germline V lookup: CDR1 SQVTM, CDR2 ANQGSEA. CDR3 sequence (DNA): TGCAGCGTTGGTGTACGGTTGAACACTGAAGCTTTCTTT. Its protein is CSVGVRLNTEAFF. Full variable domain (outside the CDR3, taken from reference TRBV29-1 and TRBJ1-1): SAVISQKPSRDICQRGTSLTIQCQVDSQVTMMFWYRQQPGQSLTLIATANQGSEATYESGFVIDKFPISRPNLTFSTLTVSNMSPEDSSIYLCSVGVRLNTEAFFGQGTRLTVV.

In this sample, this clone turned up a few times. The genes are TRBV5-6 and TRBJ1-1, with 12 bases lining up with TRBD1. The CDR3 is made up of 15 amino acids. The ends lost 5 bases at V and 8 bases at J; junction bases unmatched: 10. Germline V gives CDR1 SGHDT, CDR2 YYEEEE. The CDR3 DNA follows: TGTGCCAGCAGTCTGGTGGGGACAGGGGGCTTGGAAGCTTTCTTT. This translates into CASSLVGTGGLEAFF.

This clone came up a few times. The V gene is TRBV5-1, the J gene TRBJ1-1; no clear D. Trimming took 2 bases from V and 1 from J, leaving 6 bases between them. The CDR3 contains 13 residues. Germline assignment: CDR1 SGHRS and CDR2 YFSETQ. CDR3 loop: CASSFNKNTEAFF. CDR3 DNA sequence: TGCGCCAGCAGCTTCAACAAGAACACTGAAGCTTTCTTT.

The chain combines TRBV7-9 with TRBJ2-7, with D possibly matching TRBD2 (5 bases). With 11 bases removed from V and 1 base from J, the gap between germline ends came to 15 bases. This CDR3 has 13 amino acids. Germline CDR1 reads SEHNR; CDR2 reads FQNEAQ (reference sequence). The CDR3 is CAAGRTDSYEQYF. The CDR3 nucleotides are TGTGCCGCGGGTCGAACGGATTCCTACGAGCAGTACTTC. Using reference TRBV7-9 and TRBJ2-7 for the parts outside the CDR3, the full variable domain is DTGVSQNPRHKITKRGQNVTFRCDPISEHNRLYWYRQTLGQGPEFLTYFQNEAQLEKSRLLSDRFSAERPKGSFSTLEIQRTEQGDSAMYLCAAGRTDSYEQYFGPGTRLTVT.

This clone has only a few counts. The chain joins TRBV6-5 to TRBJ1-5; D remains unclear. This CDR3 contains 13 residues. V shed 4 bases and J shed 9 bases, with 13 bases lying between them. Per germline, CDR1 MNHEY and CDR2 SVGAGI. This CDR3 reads CASSSFPDLPQHF. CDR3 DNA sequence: TGTGCCAGCAGTTCTTTCCCGGATCTGCCCCAGCATTTT.

The DNA of the CDR3 is TGCGCCAGCAGCGGGACCGGGGTTGGCAGTGAGCAGTTCTTC. Translating gives CASSGTGVGSEQFF. The V call is TRBV4-1, the J call TRBJ2-1; D is perhaps TRBD1 or TRBD2 (5 bases each). V lost 5 bases to trimming and J lost 9 bases, with 17 bases between them. Germline lookup yields CDR1 MGHRA and CDR2 YSYEKL. The CDR3 covers 14 residues.

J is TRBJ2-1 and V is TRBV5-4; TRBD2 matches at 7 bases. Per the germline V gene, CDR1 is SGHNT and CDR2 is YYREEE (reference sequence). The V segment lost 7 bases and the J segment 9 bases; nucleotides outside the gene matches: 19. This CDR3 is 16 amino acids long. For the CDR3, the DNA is TGTGCCAGCGGACTCAGAACCCGAGCGGGGATTGTTGAGCAGTTCTTC. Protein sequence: CASGLRTRAGIVEQFF.

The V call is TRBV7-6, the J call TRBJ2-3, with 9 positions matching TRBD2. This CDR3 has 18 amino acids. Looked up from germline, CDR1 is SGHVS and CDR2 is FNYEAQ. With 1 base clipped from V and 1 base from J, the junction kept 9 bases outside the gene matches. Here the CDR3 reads CASSLEVWASGGTDTQYF. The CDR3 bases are TGTGCCAGCAGCTTAGAGGTCTGGGCTAGCGGGGGCACAGATACGCAGTATTTT.

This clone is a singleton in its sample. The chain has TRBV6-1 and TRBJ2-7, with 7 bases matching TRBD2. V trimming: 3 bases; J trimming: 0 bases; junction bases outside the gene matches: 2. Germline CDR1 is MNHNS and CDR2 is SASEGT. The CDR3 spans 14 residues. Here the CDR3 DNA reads TGTGCCAGCAGTGATGGGGGGGTCTCCTACGAGCAGTACTTC. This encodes CASSDGGVSYEQYF.

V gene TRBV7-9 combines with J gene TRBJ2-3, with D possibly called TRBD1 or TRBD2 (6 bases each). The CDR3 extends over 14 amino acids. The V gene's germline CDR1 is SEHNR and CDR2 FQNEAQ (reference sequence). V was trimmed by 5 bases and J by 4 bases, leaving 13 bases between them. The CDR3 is CASSIGGPPDTQYF. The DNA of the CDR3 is TGTGCCAGCAGCATAGGGGGGCCCCCAGATACGCAGTATTTT.

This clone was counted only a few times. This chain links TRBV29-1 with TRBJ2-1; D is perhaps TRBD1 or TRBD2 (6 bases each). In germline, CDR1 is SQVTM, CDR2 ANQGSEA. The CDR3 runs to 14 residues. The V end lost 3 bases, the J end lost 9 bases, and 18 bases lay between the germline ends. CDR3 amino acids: CSVEGGGTTGEQFF. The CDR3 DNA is TGCAGCGTTGAGGGGGGCGGGACAACCGGTGAGCAGTTCTTC.

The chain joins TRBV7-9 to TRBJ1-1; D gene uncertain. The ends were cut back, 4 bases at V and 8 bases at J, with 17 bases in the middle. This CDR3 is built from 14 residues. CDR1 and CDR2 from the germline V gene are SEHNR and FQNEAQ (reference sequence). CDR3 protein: CASSSSGTNEEAFF. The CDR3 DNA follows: TGTGCCAGCAGCTCCAGCGGTACGAACGAAGAAGCTTTCTTT.

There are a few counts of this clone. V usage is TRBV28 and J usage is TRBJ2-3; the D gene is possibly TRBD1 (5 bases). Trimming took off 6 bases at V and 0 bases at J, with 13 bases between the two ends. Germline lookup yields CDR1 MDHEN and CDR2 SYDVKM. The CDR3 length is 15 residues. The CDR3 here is CASSPDSLSTDTQYF. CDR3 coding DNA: TGTGCCAGCAGCCCTGACAGTCTCAGCACAGATACGCAGTATTTT.

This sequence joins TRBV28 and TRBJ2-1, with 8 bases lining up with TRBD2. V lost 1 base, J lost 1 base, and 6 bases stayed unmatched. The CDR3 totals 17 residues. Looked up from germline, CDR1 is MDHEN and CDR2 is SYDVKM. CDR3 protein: CASSLSSGPISYNEQFF. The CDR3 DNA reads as TGTGCCAGCAGTTTATCTAGCGGGCCTATATCCTACAATGAGCAGTTCTTC.